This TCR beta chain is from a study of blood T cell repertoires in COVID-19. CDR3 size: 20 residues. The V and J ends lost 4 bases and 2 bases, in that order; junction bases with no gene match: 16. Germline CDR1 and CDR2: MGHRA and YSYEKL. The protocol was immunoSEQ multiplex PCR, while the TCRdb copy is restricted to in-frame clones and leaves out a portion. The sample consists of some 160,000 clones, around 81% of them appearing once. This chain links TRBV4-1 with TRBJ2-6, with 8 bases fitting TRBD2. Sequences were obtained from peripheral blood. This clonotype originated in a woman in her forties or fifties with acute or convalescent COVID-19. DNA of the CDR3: TGCGCCAGCAGCCCGGGAGGGGCGGTTTCGCCACCGCCTGGGGCCAACGTCCTGACTTTC. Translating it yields CASSPGGAVSPPPGANVLTF.